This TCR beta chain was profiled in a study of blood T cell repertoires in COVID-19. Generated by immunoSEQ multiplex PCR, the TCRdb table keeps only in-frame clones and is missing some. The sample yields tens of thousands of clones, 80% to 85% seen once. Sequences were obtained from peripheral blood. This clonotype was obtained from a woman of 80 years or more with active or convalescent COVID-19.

DNA of the CDR3: TGCGCCAGCAGCCTTTGGGCAGAACAGGGGACTCCCTACGAGCAGTACTTC. Amino acid sequence: CASSLWAEQGTPYEQYF. V usage is TRBV4-1 and J usage is TRBJ2-7; perhaps TRBD1 as D (7 bases). Trimming took off 4 bases at V and 2 bases at J, with 21 bases between the two ends. Per the germline V gene, CDR1 is MGHRA and CDR2 is YSYEKL. The CDR3 runs 17 residues.